Listed below are T cell receptor beta chains from one sample, sequenced in a study of blood T cells in healthy people across ages. Using its own MiXCR run on the 5' RACE reads, TCRdb lists one record per CDR3 protein. Among around 1,000,000 distinct CDR3 sequences listed, 20% to 25% were seen once. These data are also associated with another study on T cells of mothers and their children.

Specimen: blood. These receptors originate from a girl aged 2 to 10 in good health. The CDR3 runs from the conserved cysteine through the conserved F or W. D genes are given only for firm matches.

j_call d_call v_call cdr3_aa
TRBJ2-5 - TRBV9 CASSDGTDETQYF
TRBJ1-2 TRBD1 TRBV29-1 CSVVDRGSGGYTF
TRBJ2-3 - TRBV29-1 CSVEGGRERTDTQYF
TRBJ2-1 - TRBV5-5 CASSDQTLGNEQFF
TRBJ1-3 - TRBV4-2 CASSQSLAGNTIYF
TRBJ1-1 - TRBV29-1 CSVSGLLNTEAFF
TRBJ2-7 - TRBV6-5 CASSAGTRGEQYF
TRBJ1-5 - TRBV9 CASSEGNVPQHF
TRBJ1-1 - TRBV12-3/TRBV12-4 CASSLWTAKNTEAFF
TRBJ2-7 - TRBV5-6 CASSLYVGGVRGFGEQYF
TRBJ2-1 TRBD2 TRBV5-5 CASSSLAGVGDEQFF
TRBJ1-3 - TRBV3-1 CASSLLGGLSGNTIYF
TRBJ2-5 TRBD2 TRBV20-1 CSHQSSGRAETQYF
TRBJ2-7 - TRBV6-2/TRBV6-3 CASSPRDPGELLYEQYF
TRBJ2-3 - TRBV4-1 CASSQDAGTDTQYF
TRBJ1-4 TRBD1 TRBV13 CASSDTGGREKLFF
TRBJ2-2 - TRBV24-1 CATSDFGTGELFF
TRBJ2-7 - TRBV14 CASSHWTGEAGGHPYEQYF
TRBJ1-1 TRBD1 TRBV29-1 CSVRTGGNTEAFF
TRBJ1-1 - TRBV20-1 CSASGVNTEAFF
TRBJ2-5 - TRBV4-1 CASSPHNQETQHF
TRBJ2-5 TRBD2 TRBV6-5 CASSNIAGGRETQYF
TRBJ1-1 - TRBV3-1 CASSQSPGRKIEAFF
TRBJ1-1 - TRBV29-1 CSVALGYTEAFF
TRBJ1-4 TRBD1 TRBV12-3/TRBV12-4 CASSSTGTAATNEKLFF
TRBJ2-7 TRBD1 TRBV29-1 CSVEGQGDEQYF
TRBJ2-5 TRBD2 TRBV7-2 CASSSGTRARETQYF
TRBJ2-1 TRBD2 TRBV29-1 CSVVGSGRLGNEQFF
- TRBD2 TRBV5-1 CASSLAREGYEQYF
TRBJ1-1 TRBD1 TRBV4-1 CASSVSRGSGTEAFF
TRBJ2-3 TRBD2 TRBV2 CATQRGPADTQYF
TRBJ2-1 - TRBV4-1 CASSPTTLVSLGFF
TRBJ2-1 TRBD2 TRBV25-1 CASSNSGRAYNEQFF